Below are 25 T cell receptor beta chains sequenced from a single sample in a study of blood T cell repertoires in COVID-19. TCRdb's table, derived via immunoSEQ multiplex PCR, lists solely in-frame clones and lacks some. The sample comprises approximately 270,000 clones, about 86% of which are singletons, and approximately 9.1% rests with the top ten. Sequenced material: peripheral blood. The receptors come from a man of 80 years or more with acute or convalescent COVID-19.

This clone occurred a few times. This chain joins TRBV3-1 (or the pseudogene TRBV3-2) and TRBJ2-7; unclear D gene. Trimming removed 3 bases from V and 6 bases from J, with 12 bases in between. Germline V lookup: CDR1 LGHDT, CDR2 YNNKEL (reference sequence). This CDR3 has 13 residues. The CDR3 here is CASSQNGEREQYF. The CDR3 DNA reads as TGTGCCAGCAGCCAGAACGGCGAGCGCGAGCAGTACTTC.

The rearrangement joins TRBV6-2 or TRBV6-3 to TRBJ2-7; D gene uncertain. This CDR3 region has 15 residues. In germline, CDR1 is MNHEY, CDR2 SVGEGT. V was shortened by 5 bases and J by 0 bases, with 14 bases between the two germline ends. DNA of the CDR3: TGTGCCAGCAGTCGCCCGCCGCTTAGCTCCTACGAGCAGTACTTC. Translating gives CASSRPPLSSYEQYF.

Worth noting for this clone: The junction shows a germline mismatch at one end, possibly a read error. The chain employs TRBV12-3 or TRBV12-4 and TRBJ1-2; 9 nucleotides match TRBD1. The CDR3 sequence is 13 residues long. CDR3 sequence reads: CASSPHPGTGILF. The DNA of the CDR3 is TGTGCCAGCAGTCCCCACCCCGGGACAGGGATCCTCTTC.

This chain joins TRBV2 and TRBJ1-5, with TRBD1 as a possible D gene (5 bases). The CDR3 contains 15 residues. Trimming left V 1 base short and J 4 bases short, with 11 bases between. Germline V gene data show CDR1 as SNHLY and CDR2 as FYNNEI. CDR3 loop: CASSEGDSKNQPQHF. The CDR3 nucleotides are TGTGCCAGCAGTGAAGGAGACAGCAAAAATCAGCCCCAGCATTTT.

The V gene is TRBV30, the J gene TRBJ2-1; TRBD1 might be the D (6 bases). V was clipped by 7 bases and J by 8 bases, with 12 bases between them. The length of the CDR3 is 11 residues. Germline lookup yields CDR1 GTSNPN and CDR2 SVGIG (reference sequence). DNA for the CDR3: TGTGCCTTAAAACAGGGCTATGAGCAGTTCTTC. Residues: CALKQGYEQFF.

This rearrangement joins TRBV20-1 to TRBJ2-7, with 8 bases lining up with TRBD1. Germline CDR1 and CDR2: DFQATT and SNEGSKA (reference sequence). The CDR3 covers 15 residues. Trimming at V came to 3 bases and at J to 2 bases, leaving 9 bases not matched to a gene. The CDR3 loop reads CSASVRDRRPYEQYF. The DNA of the CDR3 is TGCAGTGCTAGTGTCCGGGACAGGCGTCCCTACGAGCAGTACTTC.

V usage is TRBV5-1 and J usage is TRBJ2-7, with 15 bases aligning to TRBD2. The germline gives CDR1 SGHRS, CDR2 YFSETQ. The junction had 5 bases not matched to a gene; V was cut back by 4 bases and J by 0 bases. The CDR3 spans 17 residues. The CDR3 sequence is CASSARTSGGASYEQYF. The CDR3 DNA reads TGCGCCAGCAGCGCGAGGACTAGCGGGGGGGCCTCCTACGAGCAGTACTTC.

The chain carries TRBV29-1 and TRBJ2-5; 8 nucleotides line up with TRBD2. CDR3 size: 13 residues. V was pared by 7 bases and J by 0 bases, with 4 bases of the junction left unmatched. Germline loops: CDR1 SQVTM, CDR2 ANQGSEA. CDR3 bases: TGCAGCGGAGCGGGAGCCAACCAAGAGACCCAGTACTTC. Protein product: CSGAGANQETQYF.

The rearrangement links TRBV18 to TRBJ2-7; 8 bases line up with TRBD2. V shed 0 bases, J shed 6 bases, and the junction held 7 bases outside the gene matches. CDR3 length: 15 amino acids. Germline loops: CDR1 KGHSH, CDR2 LQKENI. CDR3 residues: CASSPPAGLAGEQYF. CDR3 DNA sequence: TGTGCCAGCTCACCACCGGCTGGACTAGCAGGCGAGCAGTACTTC.

The chain combines TRBV5-1 with TRBJ2-6; 9 bases align to TRBD1. Germline loops: CDR1 SGHRS, CDR2 YFSETQ. V was pared by 4 bases and J by 0 bases, with 11 bases of the junction left unmatched. This CDR3 region has 19 residues. CDR3 DNA: TGCGCCAGCAGCCCAGGATATCCGGGACAGGGCTCTGGGGCCAACGTCCTGACTTTC. Translating gives CASSPGYPGQGSGANVLTF. Supplemented by reference TRBV5-1 and TRBJ2-6, the full variable domain reads KAGVTQTPRYLIKTRGQQVTLSCSPISGHRSVSWYQQTPGQGLQFLFEYFSETQRNKGNFPGRFSGRQFSNSRSEMNVSTLELGDSALYLCASSPGYPGQGSGANVLTFGAGSRLTVL.

Points on this clone: The sample holds other DNA sequences that translate to the same CDR3. This chain joins TRBV6-6 and TRBJ2-7, with TRBD1 matching over 11 bases. CDR1 MNHNY and CDR2 SVGAGI come from the germline V gene (reference sequence). The CDR3 totals 13 residues. Unmatched junction bases numbered 4, after V lost 6 bases and J lost 6 bases. The CDR3 DNA reads as TGTGCCAGCAGCCCCGGGACAGGGGGCGAGCAGTACTTC. Its translation is CASSPGTGGEQYF.

The chain is built from TRBV5-1 and TRBJ2-1, with 15 nucleotides matching TRBD2. Trimming removed 4 bases from V and 6 bases from J; junction bases left unmatched: 5. This CDR3 has 16 residues. Germline loops: CDR1 SGHRS, CDR2 YFSETQ. The CDR3 is CASSPRTSGGANEQFF. In DNA, the CDR3 is TGCGCCAGCAGCCCCCGGACTAGCGGGGGGGCCAATGAGCAGTTCTTC.

This sequence joins TRBV30 and TRBJ1-2, with 8 bases that match TRBD1. The CDR3 extends over 14 amino acids. In germline, CDR1 is GTSNPN, CDR2 SVGIG (reference sequence). V dropped 3 bases and J dropped 4; count of bases not matched to a gene: 7. This CDR3 is CAWRGQGGIYGYTF. The CDR3, as DNA: TGTGCCTGGAGAGGACAGGGCGGGATCTATGGCTACACCTTC.

A remark on this clone: At the DNA level, this CDR3 is encoded by other sequences in the same sample as well. The chain links TRBV19 to TRBJ1-5; D is perhaps TRBD1 (6 bases). CDR1 and CDR2 from the germline V gene are LNHDA and SQIVND (reference sequence). The CDR3 has 15 amino acids. V was shortened by 0 bases and J by 0 bases, with 6 bases between the two germline ends. The CDR3 reads CASSIDRGSNQPQHF. As DNA, the CDR3 is TGTGCCAGTAGTATAGACAGGGGTAGCAATCAGCCCCAGCATTTT.

The J gene is TRBJ1-5, the V gene TRBV10-2; maybe TRBD1 (5 bases). The germline V and J ends were trimmed by 5 bases and 6 bases, with 17 bases remaining between them. The CDR3 has 15 residues. CDR1 is WSHSY, CDR2 SAAADI, per germline. This chain's CDR3 is CASSLAGPGGQPQHF. The CDR3 DNA is TGCGCCAGCAGTCTAGCCGGGCCCGGGGGTCAGCCCCAGCATTTT.

In this sample, this clone turned up a few times. The chain couples TRBV5-4 to TRBJ1-1, with TRBD1 matching over 8 bases. Trimming at V came to 4 bases and at J to 4 bases, leaving 6 bases not matched to a gene. CDR3 length equals 14 residues. In germline, CDR1 is SGHNT, CDR2 YYREEE (reference sequence). The CDR3 DNA reads TGTGCCAGCAGCCACACAGGGGGGGTCACTGAAGCTTTCTTT. It is translated as CASSHTGGVTEAFF. Based on the CDR3 plus reference TRBV5-4 and TRBJ1-1, the full variable domain is ETGVTQSPTHLIKTRGQQVTLRCSSQSGHNTVSWYQQALGQGPQFIFQYYREEENGRGNFPPRFSGLQFPNYSSELNVNALELDDSALYLCASSHTGGVTEAFFGQGTRLTVV.

The V gene is TRBV2, the J gene TRBJ2-1; maybe TRBD1 (6 bases). CDR3 length equals 15 residues. Trimming removed 7 bases at V and 4 bases at J, with 17 bases between. Germline V CDR1 and CDR2: SNHLY, FYNNEI. CDR3 nucleotides: TGTGCCAGCATGGCGACAGGAGGAAATTACAATGAGCAGTTCTTC. Amino acids: CASMATGGNYNEQFF.

The CDR3 spells CASSQVGQVNEQFF. Here the CDR3 DNA reads TGTGCCAGCAGCCAAGTCGGACAGGTCAATGAGCAGTTCTTC. The genes are TRBV4-2 and TRBJ2-1; TRBD1 matches at 7 bases. The CDR3 runs to 14 residues. With 1 base clipped from V and 6 bases from J, the junction kept 3 bases outside the gene matches. From germline, CDR1 is LGHNA and CDR2 YNFKEQ.

Turning to this clone: Other DNA sequences of this sample code for an identical CDR3. The rearrangement uses TRBV5-1 and TRBJ2-1; D ambiguous. The germline V gene encodes CDR1 SGHRS and CDR2 YFSETQ. V was shortened by 0 bases and J by 6 bases, with 7 bases between the two germline ends. The length of the CDR3 is 13 residues. CDR3 amino acids: CASSLVVGNEQFF. CDR3 coding DNA: TGCGCCAGCAGCTTGGTCGTCGGCAATGAGCAGTTCTTC.

The chain links TRBV11-1 to TRBJ2-2, with TRBD2 matching over 12 bases. V shed 6 bases and J 5 bases; nucleotides not matched to a gene: 7. This CDR3 is built from 16 residues. Germline V gene data show CDR1 as SGHAT and CDR2 as FQDESV (reference sequence). The CDR3 DNA reads as TGTGCCAGCAGTGAACTAGCGGGAGGCTTGACCGGGGAGCTGTTTTTT. Translating it yields CASSELAGGLTGELFF.

V usage is TRBV7-2 and J usage is TRBJ2-3; TRBD2 might be the D (6 bases). The CDR3 consists of 14 residues. Trimming removed 2 bases at V and 4 bases at J, with 10 bases between. Per germline, CDR1 SGHTA and CDR2 FQGNSA. In DNA, the CDR3 is TGTGCCAGCAGCTTATTGTGGGACTCAGATACGCAGTATTTT. Amino acid sequence: CASSLLWDSDTQYF.

This clone was detected once. The V gene is TRBV19, the J gene TRBJ2-1; 8 bases agree with TRBD2. CDR1 and CDR2 (germline): LNHDA, SQIVND (reference sequence). J was trimmed by 7 bases and V by 4 bases; bases with no gene match: 12. The CDR3 extends over 16 amino acids. The CDR3 loop is CASSKGPAGVGNEQFF. In DNA, the CDR3 is TGTGCCAGTAGTAAGGGTCCAGCGGGAGTGGGGAATGAGCAGTTCTTC.

The chain uses TRBV6-1 and TRBJ2-1, with 15 nucleotides matching TRBD2. Looked up from germline, CDR1 is MNHNS and CDR2 is SASEGT. V shed 4 bases and J 4 bases; nucleotides not matched to a gene: 11. CDR3 length equals 19 residues. The CDR3 is CASSGQGPGLAGGYNEQFF. The CDR3 DNA is TGTGCCAGCAGTGGACAGGGCCCGGGACTAGCGGGAGGATACAATGAGCAGTTCTTC.

The chain combines TRBV11-2 with TRBJ2-3; D not certain. In germline, CDR1 is SGHAT, CDR2 FQNNGV. V lost 2 bases and J lost 2, with 11 bases in between. The CDR3 is 15 amino acids. DNA of the CDR3: TGTGCCAGCAGCTTAAGACTGACTTACACAGATACGCAGTATTTT. The encoded protein is CASSLRLTYTDTQYF.

The chain combines TRBV5-1 with TRBJ1-1; D not certain. Germline loops: CDR1 SGHRS, CDR2 YFSETQ. The CDR3 consists of 15 residues. The V gene lost 0 bases and the J gene lost 6 bases, with 15 bases spanning the gap. The CDR3 coding sequence is TGCGCCAGCAGCTTGGGGGTCGGGAGGAGCCCTGAAGCTTTCTTT. This translates into CASSLGVGRSPEAFF.